Listed below are T cell receptor beta chains from one sample, sequenced in a study of post-analysis software for immune sequencing data. MiXCR, run by TCRdb on the PCR reads, gives a single entry per CDR3 protein. The table records hundreds of thousands of distinct CDR3 sequences, 44% of them present only once. The sample was blood. The receptor set was obtained from a girl aged 10 to 17 with multiple sclerosis. Each CDR3 is given without its conserved first and last residue. A D gene is named only where the DNA matches it firmly. Rows give clone size only sometimes, using once, few, many, or a class for an expanded clone.

D | size | V | CDR3
. | . | TRBV6-5 | ASSLRQTSSYEQY
. | . | TRBV10-3 | AISDEAGETQY
TRBD2 | few | TRBV4-2 | ASSQYSGLAGADTQY
TRBD2 | . | TRBV10-3 | AISSSREVTDTQY
TRBD2 | few | TRBV7-6 | ASSRITSGEPSWF
TRBD2 | once | TRBV5-1 | ASSPLAGAPNEQY
. | . | TRBV7-2 | ASSFSGTVDEQF
. | . | TRBV2 | ASSNSGVHGYT
. | few | TRBV12-3/TRBV12-4 | ASRFRAEQY
. | few | TRBV4-1 | ASSQASRETQY
. | . | TRBV20-1 | SAREYNEQY
. | . | TRBV10-3 | AISDTGQLNTEAF
. | . | TRBV12-3/TRBV12-4 | ASSFGGTDYGYT
. | few | TRBV27 | ASSPTAVHEQF
TRBD2 | . | TRBV6-5 | ASSYSPAGVSTDTQY
TRBD2 | . | TRBV7-2 | ASSLRLAGPTDTQY
TRBD1 | . | TRBV27 | ASRMDRGIRRSYNEQF
. | once | TRBV7-6 | ASSFGPTYEQY
. | . | TRBV4-1 | ASSHSQGLPFTDTQY
TRBD2 | . | TRBV29-1 | SVEEGGERSYEQY
. | . | TRBV12-3/TRBV12-4 | ASSLRDWVSGANVLT
. | . | TRBV12-3/TRBV12-4 | ASSAVRANQPQH
. | . | TRBV7-9 | ASSLPLYEQY
. | . | TRBV3-1 | ASSQGHFTYEQY
. | . | TRBV10-3 | AGRDTQY
. | few | TRBV13 | ASRSNGRQVEQY
TRBD1 | few | TRBV5-6 | ASSLPHLGTGRKNEQF
TRBD2 | . | TRBV19 | ASSIFPSGMNEQF
TRBD2 | few | TRBV7-6 | ASSLAPLAGGGTDTQY